This T cell receptor (beta chain) was sequenced for a study of OX40 agonist ivuxolimab in advanced cancers. Method: immunoSEQ multiplex PCR; TCRdb's copy keeps in-frame clones and lacks some. This table has roughly 71,000 clones, about 87% appearing once. The V gene's germline CDR1 is SGHTA and CDR2 FQGNSA. Deletions cut 1 base from V and 0 bases from J, with 7 bases between. The CDR3 sequence is 15 residues long. The sample here was CD4+ or CD8+ T cells sorted from blood, taken in a trial of the OX40 agonist ivuxolimab. This receptor was obtained from an adult with an advanced solid tumor such as melanoma, head and neck, liver or kidney cancer. V usage is TRBV7-2 and J usage is TRBJ2-1, with no clear D. CDR3 DNA sequence: TGTGCCAGCAGCTTAGAGGTAGCCTCCTACAATGAGCAGTTCTTC. Translation: CASSLEVASYNEQFF.